This T cell receptor (beta chain) was obtained from a study of OX40 agonist ivuxolimab in advanced cancers. This CDR3 has 16 residues. V lost 4 bases to trimming and J lost 5 bases; unmatched junction nucleotides: 11. Germline CDR1 is MNHNY and CDR2 is SVGAGI (reference sequence). Assay: immunoSEQ multiplex PCR; the TCRdb copy retains only in-frame clones and omits some. There are some 70,000 clones in the sample; roughly 86% occur only once, and 2% to 2.5% lies in the top ten. Regarding this clone: Antigen: not known.

Study-wide results and limits: CD8+ T cells averaged more expanded clones than CD4+. Clonal expansion was among the lowest in partial responders at 0.1-3.0 mg/kg, especially CD8+. At 0.1 to 3.0 mg/kg and by week 6, clonal expansion occurred in CD4+ and CD8+ blood T cells. Also present in some nonresponders was a low level of normalized T-cell clonal expansion.

The chain joins TRBV6-6 to TRBJ1-1, with 9 bases that match TRBD1. The specimen comprised CD4+ or CD8+ T cells sorted from blood, sampled in a trial of the OX40 agonist ivuxolimab. The clonotype originates from an adult with an advanced solid tumor such as melanoma, head and neck, liver or kidney cancer. CDR3 residues: CASSLGQGSGRTEAFF. CDR3 DNA sequence: TGTGCCAGCAGTTTGGGACAGGGAAGTGGTAGGACTGAAGCTTTCTTT.